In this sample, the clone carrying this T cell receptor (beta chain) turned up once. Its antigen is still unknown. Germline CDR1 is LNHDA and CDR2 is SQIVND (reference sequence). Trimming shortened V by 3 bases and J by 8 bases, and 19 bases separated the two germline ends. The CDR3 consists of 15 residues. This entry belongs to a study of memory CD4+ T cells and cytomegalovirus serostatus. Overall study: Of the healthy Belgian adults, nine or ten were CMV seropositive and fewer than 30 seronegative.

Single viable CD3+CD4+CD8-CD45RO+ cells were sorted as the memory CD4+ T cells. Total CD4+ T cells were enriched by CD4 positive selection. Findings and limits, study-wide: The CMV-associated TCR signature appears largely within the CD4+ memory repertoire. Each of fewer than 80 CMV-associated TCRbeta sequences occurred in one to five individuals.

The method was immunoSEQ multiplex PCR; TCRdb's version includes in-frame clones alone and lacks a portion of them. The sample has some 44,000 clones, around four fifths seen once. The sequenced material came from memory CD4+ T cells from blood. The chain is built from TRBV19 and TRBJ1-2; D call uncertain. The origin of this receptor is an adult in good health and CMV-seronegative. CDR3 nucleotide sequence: TGTGCCAGTAGTATTGGTCTTAAACCAACGGAGGGCTACACCTTC. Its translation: CASSIGLKPTEGYTF.